The rows below give T cell receptor beta chains drawn from one sample of a study of T cell responses to AZD1222 COVID-19 vaccine. Some clones are missing from TCRdb's copy, which holds only in-frame ones; the method was immunoSEQ multiplex PCR. The sample carries roughly 93,000 clones, approximately 87% recorded once. Material: peripheral blood, obtained on day 0 of AZD1222 vaccination. The receptors were gathered from an adult in good health. Both conserved end residues are part of each CDR3. The D gene is left open where the match is weak. Where a row states a size, it is once, few, many or the class of an expanded clone; other rows omit it.

D	V	size	J	CDR3	DNA
TRBD1	TRBV4-3	once	TRBJ2-7	CASSRIQGAEQYF	TGCGCCAGCAGCCGTATCCAGGGGGCCGAGCAGTACTTC
NA	TRBV24-1	NA	TRBJ1-4	CATSGGGSATNEKLFF	TGTGCCACCAGTGGCGGGGGTTCTGCAACTAATGAAAAACTGTTTTTT
NA	TRBV27	NA	TRBJ2-3	CASSLYLQRDTQYF	TGTGCCAGCAGTTTATACCTCCAGCGGGATACGCAGTATTTT
TRBD2	TRBV28	NA	TRBJ2-3	CASSYIVASGVRDTQYF	TGTGCCAGCAGTTATATAGTGGCTAGCGGGGTTAGAGATACGCAGTATTTT
TRBD2	TRBV5-1	NA	TRBJ2-7	CASSLLAGLTYEQYF	TGCGCCAGCAGCCTACTAGCGGGCCTAACCTACGAGCAGTACTTC
TRBD1	TRBV6-2/TRBV6-3	once	TRBJ2-6	CASSQTGAFSGANVLTF	TGTGCCAGCAGTCAAACAGGGGCCTTCTCTGGGGCCAACGTCCTGACTTTC
NA	TRBV19	few	TRBJ2-1	CASSTLPNNERFF	TGTGCCAGTAGTACCCTCCCGAACAATGAGCGGTTCTTC
TRBD1	TRBV19	NA	TRBJ1-2	CASSNPRQGHYGYTF	TGTGCCAGTAGTAACCCCCGACAGGGCCACTATGGCTACACCTTC
NA	TRBV28	NA	TRBJ2-3	CASSLPSPADTQYF	TGTGCCAGCTCTCTCCCAAGCCCGGCAGATACGCAGTATTTT
NA	TRBV29-1	NA	TRBJ1-1	CSVGPGDLEAFF	TGCAGCGTGGGTCCCGGTGATCTTGAAGCTTTCTTT
NA	TRBV11-2	once	TRBJ2-7	CASSLDSQFYEQYF	TGTGCCAGCAGCTTAGATTCGCAGTTCTACGAGCAGTACTTC
TRBD2	TRBV13	NA	TRBJ2-7	CASRKTAGEGTYEQYF	TGTGCCAGCAGGAAGACAGCGGGAGAAGGGACCTACGAGCAGTACTTC
TRBD2	TRBV28	NA	TRBJ2-5	CASSLYGGRAGKTQYF	TGTGCCAGCAGTTTATACGGCGGGAGGGCCGGGAAGACCCAGTACTTC
NA	TRBV28	NA	TRBJ2-6	CASSPASSGANVLTF	TGTGCCAGCAGCCCCGCGTCTTCTGGGGCCAACGTCCTGACTTTC
NA	TRBV5-4	NA	TRBJ2-3	CASSLESGTGMLDF	TGTGCCAGCAGCTTGGAATCGGGGACTGGCATGCTGGATTTT
NA	TRBV16	NA	TRBJ2-1	CASSYSGQDNEQFF	TGTGCCAGCAGTTATAGTGGCCAGGACAATGAGCAGTTCTTC
TRBD1	TRBV7-2	NA	TRBJ1-5	CASSLVRTGVTNQPQHF	TGTGCCAGCAGCTTAGTCAGGACAGGGGTAACGAATCAGCCCCAGCATTTT
NA	TRBV28	NA	TRBJ2-7	CASSLGQGNYEQYF	TGTGCCAGCAGTTTGGGCCAGGGGAACTACGAGCAGTACTTC
NA	TRBV28	few	TRBJ2-1	CASSVRNEQFF	TGTGCCAGCTCCGTTCGGAATGAGCAGTTCTTC
NA	TRBV11-2	medium-sized	TRBJ2-1	CASSLVQINEQFF	TGTGCCAGCAGCTTAGTACAAATCAATGAGCAGTTCTTC
TRBD1	TRBV5-1	NA	TRBJ2-7	CASSRAWDRPYEQYF	TGCGCCAGCAGCCGGGCCTGGGACAGGCCCTACGAGCAGTACTTC
NA	TRBV7-9	NA	TRBJ1-1	CASSLGGTAPGDTEAFF	TGTGCCAGCAGCTTGGGGGGAACGGCGCCCGGAGACACTGAAGCTTTCTTT
NA	TRBV11-2	NA	TRBJ2-3	CASSLVGGGTDTQYF	TGTGCCAGCAGCTTAGTAGGGGGAGGCACAGATACGCAGTATTTT
NA	TRBV9	NA	TRBJ2-5	CASSVVSEETQYF	TGTGCCAGCAGCGTAGTTAGCGAAGAGACCCAGTACTTC
TRBD2	TRBV19	NA	TRBJ2-7	CASSIEASGRSITYEQYF	TGTGCCAGTAGTATAGAGGCTAGCGGGAGGAGTATTACCTACGAGCAGTACTTC
NA	TRBV29-1	NA	TRBJ2-2	CSVAGPLRTGELFF	TGCAGCGTTGCCGGGCCCCTGCGGACCGGGGAGCTGTTTTTT
NA	TRBV2	NA	TRBJ1-5	CASSERDRGGGQPQHF	TGTGCCAGCAGTGAAAGGGATAGGGGTGGAGGTCAGCCCCAGCATTTT
NA	TRBV30	NA	TRBJ2-2	CAWKVAGELFF	TGTGCCTGGAAAGTGGCCGGGGAGCTGTTTTTT
TRBD1	TRBV7-9	NA	TRBJ1-2	CASSLDGTVTNYGYTF	TGTGCCAGCAGCCTTGACGGGACAGTGACTAACTATGGCTACACCTTC
NA	TRBV9	NA	TRBJ1-1	CASSPTAWGREAFF	TGTGCCAGCAGCCCCACCGCCTGGGGCAGAGAAGCTTTCTTT
NA	TRBV15	NA	TRBJ2-2	CATSRDSFTGELFF	TGTGCCACCAGCAGAGATTCATTCACCGGGGAGCTGTTTTTT
NA	TRBV30	once	TRBJ2-3	CACGRYTDTQYF	TGTGCCTGTGGACGGTACACAGATACGCAGTATTTT
TRBD2	TRBV18	NA	TRBJ2-2	CASSPLAGANTGELFF	TGTGCCAGCTCACCTCTAGCGGGAGCTAACACCGGGGAGCTGTTTTTT
NA	TRBV6-5	NA	TRBJ2-5	CASSRDLLGGQYF	TGTGCCAGCAGTCGGGACCTACTAGGGGGCCAGTACTTC
TRBD2	TRBV2	NA	TRBJ2-3	CASSEGPSGRATDTQYF	TGTGCCAGCAGTGAAGGGCCTAGCGGGAGGGCTACAGATACGCAGTATTTT
TRBD2	TRBV10-3	NA	TRBJ2-1	CAISEAPGLAGRYNEQFF	TGTGCCATCAGTGAGGCACCGGGACTAGCGGGACGGTACAATGAGCAGTTCTTC
TRBD1	TRBV10-3	NA	TRBJ2-2	CAISATGGTNTGELFF	TGTGCCATCAGCGCAACAGGGGGGACTAACACCGGGGAGCTGTTTTTT
NA	TRBV2	NA	TRBJ2-7	CASSDGYEQYF	TGTGCCAGCAGTGACGGCTACGAGCAGTACTTC
TRBD1	TRBV9	NA	TRBJ2-2	CASSPSDRGQIRGTGELFF	TGTGCCAGCAGCCCCTCGGACAGGGGGCAAATAAGGGGCACCGGGGAGCTGTTTTTT
TRBD2	TRBV2	NA	TRBJ2-7	CASRGTSGRGSANEQYF	TGTGCCAGCAGAGGGACTAGCGGGAGAGGGTCGGCCAACGAGCAGTACTTC
NA	TRBV19	NA	TRBJ2-1	CASSIGPEEQFF	TGTGCCAGTAGTATCGGCCCCGAAGAGCAGTTCTTC
TRBD1	TRBV13	NA	TRBJ2-7	CASSAGQGAYEQYF	TGTGCCAGCAGCGCCGGACAGGGGGCCTACGAGCAGTACTTC
TRBD1	TRBV24-1	NA	TRBJ2-1	CATSDSGAGGITEQFF	TGTGCCACCAGTGATTCCGGGGCAGGGGGTATTACTGAGCAGTTCTTC
TRBD1	TRBV5-4	NA	TRBJ1-2	CASSLAVDRTYGYTF	TGTGCCAGCAGCTTGGCCGTGGACAGGACCTATGGCTACACCTTC
NA	TRBV11-2	NA	TRBJ2-2	CASSPQGSRTGELFF	TGTGCCAGCAGCCCTCAGGGGAGCCGTACCGGGGAGCTGTTTTTT
NA	TRBV7-8	NA	TRBJ2-7	CASSPGLYEQYF	TGTGCCAGCAGCCCTGGTCTCTACGAGCAGTACTTC
NA	TRBV3-1/TRBV3-2	NA	TRBJ2-5	CASSQSRETQYF	TGTGCCAGCAGCCAGAGTCGGGAGACCCAGTACTTC
NA	TRBV7-9	NA	TRBJ1-3	CASSPPGRHPTIYF	TGTGCCAGCAGCCCCCCGGGCAGACACCCCACCATATATTTT
NA	TRBV6-5	NA	TRBJ2-7	CASKTLGYEQYF	TGTGCCAGCAAAACCCTAGGCTACGAGCAGTACTTC
NA	TRBV21-1	once	TRBJ2-7	CASNLRDGTYEQYF	TGTGCCAGCAATCTCCGGGACGGGACGTACGAGCAGTACTTC
NA	TRBV5-6	NA	TRBJ2-1	CASSPWTVYNEQFF	TGTGCCAGCAGCCCGTGGACCGTCTACAATGAGCAGTTCTTC
TRBD2	TRBV3-1/TRBV3-2	NA	TRBJ2-1	CASGRLAAYNEQFF	TGTGCCAGCGGTCGACTAGCGGCCTACAATGAGCAGTTCTTC
NA	TRBV10-2	NA	TRBJ2-3	CASSELTKRAQRDTQYF	TGCGCCAGCAGTGAGTTGACAAAGCGGGCTCAGAGGGATACGCAGTATTTT
NA	TRBV30	NA	TRBJ1-2	CAWSVRGNYGYTF	TGTGCCTGGAGTGTCCGGGGTAACTATGGCTACACCTTC
TRBD2	TRBV14	NA	TRBJ2-5	CASSYTSGSYQETQYF	TGTGCCAGCAGCTATACTAGCGGGAGTTACCAAGAGACCCAGTACTTC
NA	TRBV18	once	TRBJ2-3	CASSPRGATGGTDTQYF	TGTGCCAGCTCTCCCCGGGGGGCCACCGGGGGCACAGATACGCAGTATTTT
TRBD1	TRBV28	once	TRBJ1-1	CASSPGQGRTEAFF	TGTGCCAGCAGTCCCGGACAGGGGCGGACTGAAGCTTTCTTT